This T cell receptor (beta chain) was captured by sequencing in a study of shared clonotypes between healthy human individuals (dated by TCRdb to between 2020 and 2021). In the study overall: A couple of women and a few men aged 18 to 49 years were included in the cohort. To estimate repertoire size and how much clonotype sharing occurs between individuals, the study deeply sequenced the blood TCR repertoires of several healthy adults. Different laboratories and diverse techniques were used to prepare libraries and sequence TCR repertoires, to increase sequencing depth and limit assay-specific biases. For each donor, CD4 naive and CD4 memory were each run on three plates, CD8 naive on two plates, and CD8 memory on one plate. Each donor's leukapheresis produced roughly between roughly 0.85 and 9.5 billion PBMCs. Broad study findings and their caveats: Compared with non-shared clonotypes, clonotypes shared by all four sorted-subset donors had higher generation probabilities. Sampling was limited to blood, and TCR repertoires in tissue likely differ from TCR repertoires in blood. Naive subsets generally had larger estimated clonotype richness than memory subsets did. Pairwise subsampling led to the expectation that sequencing depth would affect the degree of clonotype sharing among donors. Around 5% of naive CD4, 3.5% of naive CD8, about 2.1% of memory CD4, and 0.35% to 0.4% of memory CD8 clonotypes were shared across a few donors. Rarefaction of sorted-subset datasets indicated incomplete sequencing despite the large sequencing depth. Because the study included a small number of donors, the genetic and exposure-history diversity represented was limited.

V was cut back by 2 bases and J by 10 bases, leaving a gap of 13 bases between them. The CDR3 numbers 13 residues from cysteine through phenylalanine. The CDR3 DNA has 39 bases and is translated from base 1. Looking up the germline V gene yields CDR1 SGDLS and CDR2 YYNGEE. Using the deep immunoSEQ assay, multiplex PCR amplified TCR CDR3 regions from genomic DNA. Genomic DNA extracted from each cell subset was distributed evenly over all wells of several immunoSEQ 96-well plates, and each plate served as one replicate. Each replicate PCR for sorted subsets received around 200 ng genomic DNA, equal to about 30,000 T cell genomes. Purified libraries were measured with a Qubit 3.0 fluorometer, size-checked on a Bioanalyzer 2100, and measured again with the KAPA Library Quantification kit. Every immunoSEQ 96-well plate was sequenced on a dedicated single-read 150-cycle Illumina NextSeq 550 flow cell. As for how the authors treated the data: Because the immunoSEQ output included only junctional sequences and no quality scores, the filtering could not be the same as the filtering used for full-length reads. Sequences were annotated with PyIR, a Python wrapper for IgBLAST v1.9, using IMGT germline references to assign V/J genes and CDR3. Any read was removed if the V/J assignment was weak (E-value above 1e-6), the CDR3 was missing, or the read contained stop codons, out-of-frame junctions, or ambiguous translated residues. V3J clonotypes were defined as sequences sharing an identical inferred V gene, J gene, and CDR3 amino acid sequence. To compute the percentage overlap between repertoires, the number of shared unique clonotypes was divided by the size of the smaller repertoire. Three approaches were used to assess repertoire richness: RTK rarefaction, the Chao1 estimator, and Recon v2.1 estimates of unobserved clonotypes. Generation probabilities for all TCRbeta clonotypes obtained by the gDNA method from a handful of donors were computed using OLGA. Held by TCRdb, this immuneACCESS table contains in-frame sequences only and omits some clones. Under half of the omission traces to an unresolved V gene where checked; the cause of the rest is unknown. The DNA was the basis for D and trimming; V, J and clone size are from that table. This sample lists roughly 2.5 million clones; around 94% were detected once. Clones ranked in the top ten supply 0.14% of the sample.

The donors were healthy, HIV-negative adults with no recently reported acute infections or vaccinations. Every donor was a Caucasian adult residing in Nashville, Tennessee, USA. CD4+ T cells were enriched through magnetic negative selection, after which naive cells were positively selected on CD45RA and the remaining negative fraction served as the memory subset. Blood was obtained by leukapheresis, after which PBMCs were separated by Ficoll-Histopaque density gradient centrifugation and cryopreserved in liquid nitrogen vapor phase. Purity and quantity of every magnetically sorted T cell population were checked by analytical flow cytometry. From each sorted fraction, genomic DNA was isolated and quantified by UV absorbance on a Nanodrop 2000c. In regard to this clone: Its antigen has not been determined. One base away there is no much larger clone; base qualities are not given.

The V and J genes are TRBV9 and TRBJ1-3, with the D gene too uncertain to name. This clonotype was sampled from a man aged 18 to 30 in good health. Material for sequencing was naive CD4+ T cells sorted from blood. The cell subset or site label of this sample denotes: CD45RA+ positively selected. The DNA is TGTGCCAGCAGCGTCTCAGGAGTAGGAACCATATATTTT. This sequence encodes CASSVSGVGTIYF.